The following is a T cell receptor beta chain sequence with its context. Its antigen remains undetermined. No much larger clone is present one base from it, and per-base qualities are unavailable. The record originates from a study of vaccination effects on CD4 cells after COVID-19 (dated by TCRdb to the early 2020s). Background on the whole study: Each participant received two doses of an mRNA SARS-CoV-2 vaccine, either BNT162b2 or mRNA-1273. SARS-CoV-2 spike-specific CD4+ TCR repertoires from before and after mRNA vaccination were compared in COVID-19 convalescent patients and in infection-naive vaccine recipients. Altogether, over 9 COVID-19 convalescent patients and several SARS-CoV-2-naive healthy vaccine recipients made up the full study. In the study, cultures from other donors were sequenced using the Oncomine TCR Beta short-read assay on an Illumina iSeq 100. The paper's findings and limits, for the study overall: In healthy vaccine recipients, vaccine-induced clones were almost all SARS-CoV-2 mono-reactive, with only 1 of 255 being cross-reactive with common cold coronaviruses. The study was limited by a small number of convalescent patients and lacked early post-infection timepoints. Clones induced by infection and clones induced by vaccination both contracted markedly at late timepoints after vaccination, which fits with T cell responses waning over time.

The library relied on the immunoSEQ multiplex PCR assay. TCR beta CDR3 sequencing was performed on DNA from the cultured, isolated CD4+ T cells. Regarding the original processing steps: Non-productive TCR sequences were removed, reads were trimmed to the CDR3 region, and CDR3s of at least 7 amino acids were retained. The MANAFEST web app was used to identify antigen-specific clonotypes by comparing expansion in peptide wells with expansion in reference cultures. To be called positive, a clone needed expansion at FDR<0.05 compared with the reference and with all other wells, an odds ratio greater than 5, and a frequency greater than 0.1% in two replicate wells. Clonotypes significantly expanded in SARS-CoV-2 spike wells and in at least one common cold coronavirus spike condition were defined as cross-reactive. Using the stringdist R package, CDR3 similarity was measured by Levenshtein distance, and unrooted trees were constructed with ape in R 3.6.1. TCRdb took over this immuneACCESS table, retaining in-frame rearrangements with V and J assigned. Such tables are incomplete; in checked studies, under half of the missing clones stem from an unresolved V gene, and the remainder is unexplained. For V, J and clone size, that table is used; D and trimming come from the DNA. The sample data list about 14,000 clones, and less than 85% of these were observed just once. The ten largest clonotypes hold around 23% of the sample.

For this chain, trimming is 6 bases at the V end and 2 bases at the J end, and the number of junction bases without a gene match is 6. The CDR3 runs 14 amino acids, cysteine and phenylalanine included. Of all the DNA, just the CDR3 is kept, 42 bases in frame from base 1. As encoded in the germline V gene, CDR1 is SGHRS while CDR2 is YFSETQ. In the ViraFEST assay, PBMC were stimulated with viral peptide pools, and TCR sequencing was then used to find antigen-specific CD4+ T cell clonotypes based on their expansion. After more than 9 days of culture, CD4+ T cells were isolated with the EasySep CD4+ T cell isolation kit. The absence of prior SARS-CoV-2 infection in healthy vaccine recipients was confirmed by negative nucleocapsid antibodies before and after vaccination. A few million PBMC per well were cultured with approximately 10 ug/ml peptides in IMDM containing roughly 5% human AB serum, around 9.7 IU/ml IL-2 and gentamicin. Half of the culture medium was replaced with fresh IL-2-containing medium on days 3 and 7. Unless noted otherwise, every peptide stimulation condition was grown in triplicate wells. Using Ficoll-Paque Plus gradient centrifugation, PBMC were separated from whole blood and then either used fresh or cryopreserved at -140C. Overlapping peptide pools spanned the spike proteins of SARS-CoV-2 and the common cold coronaviruses HCoV-NL63, HCoV-OC43 and HCoV-229E. Genomic DNA was extracted from cultured CD4+ T cells with the QIAamp micro DNA kit.

This TCR was recovered from a human donor who received a COVID-19 vaccine. The chain was built from TRBV5-1 and TRBJ2-5, with 8 bases matching TRBD2. The starting material was CD4+ T cells from PBMCs cultured with HCoV-229E spike peptides, obtained before COVID-19 vaccination. The sample's cell subset or site label, in plain terms: HCoV-229E spike overlapping peptide pool stimulation. In nucleotide form, the sequence is TGCGCCAGCAAATTACTAGCGGCACAAGAGACCCAGTACTTC. This translates into CASKLLAAQETQYF.